This T cell receptor (beta chain) was profiled in a study of radiotherapy plus CTLA-4 blockade in lung cancer. Study context: In approximately 17% of patients, objective responses were seen; 31% had disease control.

V lost 0 bases to trimming and J lost 9 bases, with 16 bases between them. Germline V gene data show CDR1 as SGHDT and CDR2 as YYEEEE. This CDR3 has 15 residues. The assay was immunoSEQ multiplex PCR, and TCRdb's table has in-frame clones only and misses some. The profile shows some 110,000 clones, 65% to 85% of them singletons. In the case of this clone: Its antigen is not known.

General study findings and limits: With interferon-beta, early dynamics of blood T cell clones were reported to best predict response.

The TCR originated in a human donor with non-small cell lung cancer who had a partial response to radiotherapy plus ipilimumab. The sequences come from peripheral blood, collected from a patient treated with radiotherapy plus ipilimumab. The J gene is TRBJ2-1, the V gene TRBV5-6; TRBD2 is a possible D gene (5 bases). CDR3 sequence reads: CASSLVPDGGTEQFF. The CDR3 DNA reads TGTGCCAGCAGCTTGGTCCCGGACGGAGGTACTGAGCAGTTCTTC.